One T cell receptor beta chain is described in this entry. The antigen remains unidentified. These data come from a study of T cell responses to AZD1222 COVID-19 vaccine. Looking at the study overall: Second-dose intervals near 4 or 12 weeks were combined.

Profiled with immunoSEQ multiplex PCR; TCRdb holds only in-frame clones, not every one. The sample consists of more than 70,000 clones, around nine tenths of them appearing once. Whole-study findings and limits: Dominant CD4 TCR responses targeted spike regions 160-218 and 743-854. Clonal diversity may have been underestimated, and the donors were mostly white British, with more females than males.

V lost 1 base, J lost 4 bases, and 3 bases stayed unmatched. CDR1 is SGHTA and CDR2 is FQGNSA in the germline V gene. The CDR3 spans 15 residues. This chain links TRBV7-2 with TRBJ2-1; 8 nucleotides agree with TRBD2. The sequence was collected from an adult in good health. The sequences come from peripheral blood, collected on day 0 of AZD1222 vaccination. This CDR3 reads CASSLGSGDYNEQFF. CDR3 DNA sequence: TGTGCCAGCAGCTTAGGTAGCGGGGATTACAATGAGCAGTTCTTC.